One and the same sample provided the 20 T cell receptor beta chains below, sequenced in a study of cytomegalovirus exposure and HLA in healthy donors. TCRdb's table, derived via immunoSEQ multiplex PCR, lists solely in-frame clones and lacks some. The sample includes roughly 170,000 clones, 84% seen only once; the top ten take 2.8%. Source material: PBMCs. These receptors all stem from a woman younger than 30 in good health and CMV-seropositive.

The chain recombines TRBV18 with TRBJ2-1, with 7 bases matching TRBD2. Germline CDR1 reads KGHSH; CDR2 reads LQKENI. J gave up 3 bases and V 5 bases, and 4 bases lay outside the gene matches. The CDR3 totals 14 residues. This CDR3 is CASSGLADYNEQFF. CDR3 in DNA: TGTGCCAGCTCAGGGCTAGCGGACTACAATGAGCAGTTCTTC.

The genes are TRBV4-2 and TRBJ2-7, with D uncertain. The CDR3 has 12 amino acids. V lost 0 bases and J 5 bases, leaving 5 bases between the germline ends. From germline, CDR1 is LGHNA and CDR2 YNFKEQ. In DNA, the CDR3 is TGTGCCAGCAGCCAAGATCCCGACGAGCAGTACTTC. Residues: CASSQDPDEQYF.

The sample holds a few counts of this clone. The chain links TRBV25-1 to TRBJ1-1; the match to TRBD1 covers 9 bases. V lost 2 bases, J lost 5 bases, and 0 bases stayed unmatched. The CDR3 spans 13 residues. CDR1 is MGHDK and CDR2 is SYGVNS in the germline V gene. CDR3 nucleotide sequence: TGTGCCAGCAGTGAAGGGACAGGGACTGAAGCTTTCTTT. This gives the protein CASSEGTGTEAFF.

V and J are TRBV5-6 and TRBJ1-2, with 7 bases fitting TRBD1. This CDR3 comprises 17 residues. V shed 0 bases, J shed 0 bases, and the junction held 8 bases outside the gene matches. In germline, CDR1 is SGHDT, CDR2 YYEEEE. CDR3 sequence (DNA): TGTGCCAGCAGCTTGGTCACAGGGGCCCTAGCTAACTATGGCTACACCTTC. Translated, it gives CASSLVTGALANYGYTF.

This clone was counted once. The rearrangement uses TRBV18 and TRBJ1-3; D is possibly TRBD1 (6 bases). V was pared by 4 bases and J by 4 bases, with 17 bases between. Germline lookup yields CDR1 KGHSH and CDR2 LQKENI. This CDR3 contains 16 residues. CDR3 sequence reads: CASSLRQDLWGNTIYF. CDR3 nucleotide sequence: TGTGCCAGCTCACTACGACAGGACCTCTGGGGAAACACCATATATTTT.

V gene TRBV30 combines with J gene TRBJ1-1, with 9 bases fitting TRBD1. The germline V gene encodes CDR1 GTSNPN and CDR2 SVGIG (reference sequence). V trimming: 4 bases; J trimming: 5 bases; junction bases outside the gene matches: 8. There are 14 residues in the CDR3. CDR3 sequence: CAWNLDRGKTEAFF. Written as DNA, the CDR3 is TGTGCCTGGAACCTGGACAGGGGCAAGACTGAAGCTTTCTTT.

The V call is TRBV5-1, the J call TRBJ2-5; D possibly corresponds to TRBD2 (6 bases). V dropped 5 bases and J dropped 2 bases, with 16 bases sitting between them. Germline-derived CDR1 and CDR2 are SGHRS and YFSETQ. The CDR3 has 15 amino acids. As DNA, the CDR3 is TGCGCCAGCAGGAGGACTATGGGGCAGCAAGAGACCCAGTACTTC. This translates into CASRRTMGQQETQYF.

This chain links TRBV5-5 with TRBJ1-1; a possible D gene is TRBD1 (5 bases). CDR1 SGHKS and CDR2 YYEKEE come from the germline V gene (reference sequence). The CDR3 length is 15 residues. The V end lost 0 bases, the J end lost 0 bases, and 9 bases lay between the germline ends. The CDR3 region has the DNA TGTGCCAGCAGCTTGGTCCCGGGGGTGAACACTGAAGCTTTCTTT. Amino acid sequence: CASSLVPGVNTEAFF.

The chain uses TRBV5-1 and TRBJ2-7; 8 bases match TRBD2. This CDR3 comprises 14 residues. CDR1 is SGHRS and CDR2 is YFSETQ in the germline V gene. With V trimmed by 5 bases and J by 4 bases, 8 bases remained unmatched. The CDR3 reads CASSASGGVYEQYF. CDR3 DNA sequence: TGCGCCAGCAGTGCGAGCGGGGGAGTATACGAGCAGTACTTC.

The rearrangement links TRBV4-1 to TRBJ2-2, with 8 bases aligning to TRBD1. The CDR3 runs 14 residues. The ends lost 5 bases at V and 6 bases at J; junction bases unmatched: 5. Germline CDR1 MGHRA, CDR2 YSYEKL. The CDR3 bases are TGCGCCAGCAGCTTCGGACAGGGAGCCGGGGAGCTGTTTTTT. It yields the protein CASSFGQGAGELFF.

The rearrangement joins TRBV5-1 to TRBJ2-3; D may be TRBD2 (5 bases). V dropped 0 bases and J dropped 0 bases, with 8 bases sitting between them. Germline V CDR1 and CDR2: SGHRS, YFSETQ. This CDR3 contains 15 residues. This chain's CDR3 is CASSLARGSTDTQYF. The CDR3 coding sequence is TGCGCCAGCAGCTTGGCCCGGGGAAGCACAGATACGCAGTATTTT.

The rearrangement links TRBV9 to TRBJ2-7, with a weak D call TRBD1 (6 bases). Germline values: CDR1 SGDLS, CDR2 YYNGEE. The CDR3 covers 15 residues. V was shortened by 0 bases and J by 0 bases, with 10 bases between the two germline ends. For the CDR3, the DNA is TGTGCCAGCAGCGTAGATCACAGGGTCTCCTACGAGCAGTACTTC. As protein: CASSVDHRVSYEQYF. Based on the CDR3 plus reference TRBV9 and TRBJ2-7, the full variable domain is DSGVTQTPKHLITATGQRVTLRCSPRSGDLSVYWYQQSLDQGLQFLIQYYNGEERAKGNILERFSAQQFPDLHSELNLSSLELGDSALYFCASSVDHRVSYEQYFGPGTRLTVT.

Comments on this clone: An end of the junction does not agree with germline; a read error may underlie this. V usage is TRBV6-4 and J usage is TRBJ1-3; D is perhaps TRBD1 (5 bases). From germline, CDR1 is MRHNA and CDR2 SNTAGT. This CDR3 region has 11 residues. The CDR3 sequence: CASSKRGGFDF. DNA for the CDR3: TGTGCCAGCAGTAAGAGGGGAGGGTTCGATTTT.

This rearrangement joins TRBV7-9 to TRBJ1-4; the D is unclear. The CDR3 has 13 residues. Trimming removed 3 bases at V and 8 bases at J, with 10 bases between. CDR1 is SEHNR and CDR2 is FQNEAQ in the germline V gene (reference sequence). In nucleotides, the CDR3 is TGTGCCAGCAGCTTGGTGAGCGGGGAAAAACTGTTTTTT. Its protein is CASSLVSGEKLFF.

V and J are TRBV5-1 and TRBJ2-7; the D is unclear. From germline, CDR1 is SGHRS and CDR2 YFSETQ. V lost 3 bases, J lost 1 base, and 5 bases lay in between. This CDR3 comprises 12 residues. Written as DNA, the CDR3 is TGCGCCAGCAGCTCCCGGTCCTACGAGCAGTACTTC. It is translated as CASSSRSYEQYF. The complete variable domain, with remaining parts taken from reference TRBV5-1 and TRBJ2-7, reads KAGVTQTPRYLIKTRGQQVTLSCSPISGHRSVSWYQQTPGQGLQFLFEYFSETQRNKGNFPGRFSGRQFSNSRSEMNVSTLELGDSALYLCASSSRSYEQYFGPGTRLTVT.

This chain links TRBV19 with TRBJ1-4, with D maybe TRBD1 (5 bases). Looked up from germline, CDR1 is LNHDA and CDR2 is SQIVND (reference sequence). The V and J ends lost 7 bases and 0 bases respectively, with 12 bases between them. The CDR3 runs 15 residues. In DNA form, the CDR3 reads TGTGCCAGTACGGGCAGGGTTGCAACTAATGAAAAACTGTTTTTT. The encoded protein is CASTGRVATNEKLFF.

The chain employs TRBV19 and TRBJ2-4, with a tentative D call TRBD2 (5 bases). The CDR3 consists of 14 residues. CDR1 is LNHDA, CDR2 SQIVND, per germline (reference sequence). Trimming left V 9 bases short and J 0 bases short, with 12 bases between. The CDR3 is CASQLGIAKNIQYF. The CDR3 region has the DNA TGTGCCAGCCAACTAGGAATAGCCAAAAACATTCAGTACTTC. Together with reference TRBV19 and TRBJ2-4, the CDR3 gives the full variable domain: DGGITQSPKYLFRKEGQNVTLSCEQNLNHDAMYWYRQDPGQGLRLIYYSQIVNDFQKGDIAEGYSVSREKKESFPLTVTSAQKNPTAFYLCASQLGIAKNIQYFGAGTRLSVL.

The V and J genes are TRBV6-8 and TRBJ2-7; the D gene is possibly TRBD2 (7 bases). CDR3 length equals 17 residues. Per germline, CDR1 MNHGY and CDR2 SAAAGT. The germline V and J ends were trimmed by 2 bases and 7 bases, with 24 bases remaining between them. This chain's CDR3 is CASSYKPIGGPWGEQYF. CDR3 nucleotides: TGTGCCAGCAGTTACAAGCCGATCGGGGGGCCCTGGGGGGAGCAGTACTTC.

The chain recombines TRBV10-3 with TRBJ2-2, with 8 bases lining up with TRBD1. Trimming cost V 7 bases and J 7 bases; bases outside gene matches: 5. The CDR3 runs 13 residues. In germline, CDR1 is ENHRY, CDR2 SYGVKD. The CDR3 nucleotides read TGTGCCATCAACCAGGGGGCGAACGGGGAGCTGTTTTTT. Translating gives CAINQGANGELFF.

This chain links TRBV4-1 with TRBJ1-1, with unresolved D. The CDR3 is made up of 15 amino acids. The germline V and J ends were trimmed by 4 bases and 7 bases, with 19 bases remaining between them. CDR1 MGHRA and CDR2 YSYEKL come from the germline V gene. CDR3 DNA sequence: TGCGCCAGCAGCCCCCCTGATAGGAATACTATTGAAGCTTTCTTT. Residues: CASSPPDRNTIEAFF.